One sample yielded the 30 T cell receptor beta chains listed below, sequenced in a study of T cell repertoires in cytomegalovirus infection. TCRdb passed the reads through MiXCR, listing each CDR3 protein once. The sample lists a few hundred thousand distinct CDR3 sequences; over 7.5% were seen once. Sequencing input: PBMCs. The receptors originated from a human donor in good health (CMV status not recorded). Some clones in this sample may be carry-over from other donors' samples.

This clonotype was seen at least ten times. J is TRBJ2-2 and V is TRBV7-2; no definite D call. The CDR3 runs 16 residues. V lost 3 bases and J 1 base, leaving 12 bases between the germline ends. Germline V gene data show CDR1 as SGHTA and CDR2 as FQGNSA. For the CDR3, the DNA is TGTGCCAGCAGCTTCTTTCGGTACGGGAACACCGGGGAGCTGTTTTTT. Its protein is CASSFFRYGNTGELFF.

This clonotype came up a few times. The rearrangement links TRBV6-5 to TRBJ2-7, with 7 nucleotides matching TRBD2. The V segment lost 7 bases and the J segment 0 bases; nucleotides outside the gene matches: 9. This CDR3 is built from 15 residues. From germline, CDR1 is MNHEY and CDR2 SVGAGI. This chain's CDR3 is CASNPAGSHSYEQYF. In nucleotides, the CDR3 is TGTGCCAGCAACCCAGCGGGGTCCCACTCCTACGAGCAGTACTTC.

This clonotype was seen many times. The chain joins TRBV5-6 to TRBJ2-2, with D possibly TRBD1 on 5 matching bases. Germline V gene lookup returns CDR1 SGHDT and CDR2 YYEEEE. The CDR3 runs to 18 residues. V was cut by 1 base and J by 4 bases, with 20 bases left in between. As DNA, the CDR3 is TGTGCCAGCAGCTTGTTCCAGGGTTTCAAAGTCGTCACCGGGGAGCTGTTTTTT. Its translation is CASSLFQGFKVVTGELFF.

There are many counts of this clonotype. The chain recombines TRBV19 with TRBJ2-2; 8 positions match TRBD1. The CDR3 spans 17 residues. The germline CDR1 and CDR2 sequences are LNHDA and SQIVND (reference sequence). The V and J ends lost 1 base and 2 bases, in that order; junction bases with no gene match: 6. The CDR3 loop reads CASSIAGQGSNTGELFF. Written as DNA, the CDR3 is TGTGCCAGTAGTATAGCCGGACAGGGTAGTAACACCGGGGAGCTGTTTTTT.

In its sample, this clonotype was seen many times. This chain connects TRBV6-2 or TRBV6-3 to TRBJ1-1, with 9 positions matching TRBD1. The CDR3 extends over 17 amino acids. Per the germline V gene, CDR1 is MNHEY and CDR2 is SVGEGT. The V segment lost 0 bases and the J segment 1 base; nucleotides outside the gene matches: 6. The CDR3 sequence is CASSYSIQGAWNTEAFF. CDR3 in DNA: TGTGCCAGCAGTTACTCGATACAGGGGGCTTGGAACACTGAAGCTTTCTTT.

The CDR3: CASRPLGSSYEQYF. In DNA form, the CDR3 reads TGTGCCAGCAGACCTCTGGGGAGTAGCTACGAGCAGTACTTC. The chain uses TRBV6-2 or TRBV6-3 and TRBJ2-7; D may be TRBD2 (5 bases). The CDR3 runs 14 residues. Deletions cut 6 bases from V and 3 bases from J, with 15 bases between. Germline CDR1 is MNHEY and CDR2 is SVGEGT.

This clonotype has at least ten counts. The chain carries TRBV12-5 and TRBJ2-1; TRBD2 is a possible D gene (6 bases). Trimming removed 6 bases from V and 3 bases from J, with 12 bases in between. Germline values: CDR1 LGHNT, CDR2 FRNRAP. The CDR3 has 14 amino acids. Here the CDR3 DNA reads TGTGCTAGTGGGTCGGGACTCGACTACAATGAGCAGTTCTTC. It translates to CASGSGLDYNEQFF.

In its sample, this clonotype was seen many times. This chain uses TRBV6-5 with TRBJ2-3; 11 nucleotides align to TRBD2. V lost 4 bases and J lost 2; bases outside the gene matches: 8. CDR1 and CDR2 from the germline V gene are MNHEY and SVGAGI. This CDR3 is built from 17 residues. CDR3 protein: CASSLTVGLADTDTQYF. For the CDR3, the DNA is TGTGCCAGCAGTTTAACAGTGGGACTAGCGGACACAGATACGCAGTATTTT.

The V call is TRBV20-1, the J call TRBJ1-5; D might be TRBD1 (5 bases). The CDR3 sequence is 16 residues long. The V gene's germline CDR1 is DFQATT and CDR2 SNEGSKA (reference sequence). Trimming left V 6 bases short and J 6 bases short, with 24 bases between. The CDR3 spells CSAPSHGSPGGQPQHF. The CDR3 nucleotides are TGCAGTGCCCCGAGTCATGGGTCCCCCGGGGGTCAGCCCCAGCATTTT.

This clonotype was found a few times. The genes are TRBV7-9 and TRBJ1-2, with 7 positions matching TRBD1. Germline values: CDR1 SEHNR, CDR2 FQNEAQ (reference sequence). The V and J ends lost 1 base and 4 bases, in that order; junction bases with no gene match: 9. The CDR3 has 16 residues. As DNA, the CDR3 is TGTGCCAGCAGCTTAGGGAGTGAGGGGGCTTCCTATGGCTACACCTTC. Its translation: CASSLGSEGASYGYTF.

This clonotype was detected many times. This chain joins TRBV20-1 and TRBJ2-7; D gene unclear. This CDR3 comprises 11 residues. V was pared by 3 bases and J by 0 bases, with 3 bases between. Germline loops: CDR1 DFQATT, CDR2 SNEGSKA (reference sequence). For the CDR3, the DNA is TGCAGTGCTAGCCGCTCCTACGAGCAGTACTTC. Translating gives CSASRSYEQYF.

This clonotype was picked up many times. The V and J genes are TRBV4-3 and TRBJ2-7; D is unclear. Germline CDR1 reads LGHNA; CDR2 reads YSLEER. The CDR3 length is 13 residues. Deletions cut 4 bases from V and 3 bases from J, with 10 bases between. The CDR3 here is CASSRTRGYEQYF. CDR3 coding DNA: TGCGCCAGCAGCCGGACCCGTGGCTACGAGCAGTACTTC.

The chain couples TRBV20-1 to TRBJ2-1; the match to TRBD1 covers 9 bases. CDR1 and CDR2 from the germline V gene are DFQATT and SNEGSKA (reference sequence). V dropped 6 bases and J dropped 4; count of bases not matched to a gene: 10. The CDR3 sequence is 15 residues long. The CDR3 sequence is CSAPQGASKYNEQFF. The CDR3 nucleotides read TGCAGTGCCCCACAGGGGGCATCCAAGTACAATGAGCAGTTCTTC.

The sample holds a few counts of this clonotype. This chain connects TRBV27 to TRBJ1-5; D gene ambiguous. The CDR3 contains 12 residues. Trimming shortened V by 6 bases and J by 5 bases, and 8 bases separated the two germline ends. Germline loops: CDR1 MNHEY, CDR2 SMNVEV (reference sequence). In DNA, the CDR3 is TGTGCCAGCAGCCCAGGCTATCAGCCCCAGCATTTT. It specifies CASSPGYQPQHF.

This clonotype was observed at least ten times. The V and J genes are TRBV12-3 or TRBV12-4 and TRBJ1-5, with TRBD1 identical over 7 bases. There are 14 residues in the CDR3. The V segment lost 6 bases and the J segment 4 bases; nucleotides outside the gene matches: 6. For the CDR3, the DNA is TGTGCCAGCAGCCCCAGGACAGGAAATCAGCCCCAGCATTTT. Translating it yields CASSPRTGNQPQHF.

This clonotype was counted at least ten times. The chain joins TRBV9 to TRBJ1-5; D is possibly TRBD1 (5 bases). CDR3 length: 15 amino acids. Germline CDR1 reads SGDLS; CDR2 reads YYNGEE. The ends were cut back, 0 bases at V and 8 bases at J, with 15 bases in the middle. The CDR3 spells CASSVGRGIMEPQHF. The CDR3 DNA follows: TGTGCCAGCAGCGTAGGGCGGGGGATCATGGAGCCCCAGCATTTT.

This clonotype was seen a few times. The chain links TRBV7-8 to TRBJ2-1; possible D gene TRBD2, 5 bases. CDR3 length: 13 amino acids. The germline V gene has CDR1 SGHVS and CDR2 FQNEAQ. Deletions cut 6 bases from V and 6 bases from J, with 12 bases between. The CDR3 is CASRRDPGNEQFF. The CDR3 DNA sequence: TGTGCCAGCAGGAGGGATCCGGGCAATGAGCAGTTCTTC.

This clonotype was counted ten times or more. The chain links TRBV7-2 to TRBJ2-3; D gene unclear. Trimming removed 1 base from V and 6 bases from J, with 8 bases in between. The CDR3 covers 13 residues. From germline, CDR1 is SGHTA and CDR2 FQGNSA. Written as DNA, the CDR3 is TGTGCCAGCAGCTTAGATCTCTGGGATACGCAGTATTTT. Its protein is CASSLDLWDTQYF.

This clonotype was picked up many times. This sequence joins TRBV4-2 and TRBJ2-7, with 9 bases aligning to TRBD1. Unmatched junction bases numbered 11, after V lost 3 bases and J lost 5 bases. CDR3 length equals 16 residues. The germline CDR1 and CDR2 sequences are LGHNA and YNFKEQ. This CDR3 reads CASSHVPGQGTHEQYF. The CDR3 bases are TGTGCCAGCAGCCACGTACCGGGACAGGGAACCCACGAGCAGTACTTC.

This clonotype came up a few times. This chain joins TRBV25-1 and TRBJ2-6; D is uncertain. The V gene lost 4 bases and the J gene lost 0 bases, with 4 bases spanning the gap. This CDR3 is built from 14 residues. In germline, CDR1 is MGHDK, CDR2 SYGVNS. The CDR3: CASSVRSGANVLTF. The CDR3 DNA reads as TGTGCCAGCAGTGTCCGCTCTGGGGCCAACGTCCTGACTTTC. The variable domain in full, with the rest retrieved from reference TRBV25-1 and TRBJ2-6, is EADIYQTPRYLVIGTGKKITLECSQTMGHDKMYWYQQDPGMELHLIHYSYGVNSTEKGDLSSESTVSRIRTEHFPLTLESARPSHTSQYLCASSVRSGANVLTFGAGSRLTVL.

The sample holds a few counts of this clonotype. The chain has TRBV12-3 or TRBV12-4 and TRBJ2-3; D gene ambiguous. The CDR3 sequence is 13 residues long. Trimming cost V 7 bases and J 2 bases, with 10 bases left between them. This chain's CDR3 is CASTLGSTDTQYF. CDR3 in DNA: TGTGCCAGCACGCTGGGGTCCACAGATACGCAGTATTTT.

V and J are TRBV20-1 and TRBJ2-7, with 9 positions matching TRBD2. The CDR3 has 14 residues. CDR1 is DFQATT, CDR2 SNEGSKA, per germline (reference sequence). V lost 5 bases to trimming and J lost 3 bases; unmatched junction nucleotides: 8. CDR3 amino acids: CSAVGLAGRYEQYF. In nucleotides, the CDR3 is TGCAGTGCTGTGGGACTAGCTGGTCGCTACGAGCAGTACTTC.

The rearrangement links TRBV4-1 to TRBJ2-5; 7 bases align to TRBD1. From germline, CDR1 is MGHRA and CDR2 YSYEKL. This CDR3 comprises 14 residues. Trimming cost V 5 bases and J 5 bases; bases outside gene matches: 8. The CDR3, as DNA: TGCGCCAGCAGCGCACAGGGGAATAAGGAGACCCAGTACTTC. Its translation: CASSAQGNKETQYF.

The J gene is TRBJ1-1, the V gene TRBV6-5; TRBD1 matches at 8 bases. CDR1 and CDR2 (germline): MNHEY, SVGAGI. CDR3 length: 17 residues. V shed 2 bases and J 0 bases; nucleotides not matched to a gene: 8. The CDR3 loop is CASSYRPGQDLNTEAFF. As DNA, the CDR3 is TGTGCCAGCAGTTACCGTCCGGGACAGGACCTGAACACTGAAGCTTTCTTT.

The sample holds many counts of this clonotype. The CDR3 DNA follows: TGTGCCAGCAGCCCCGGGCCGGGGGAGCAGTACTTC. This sequence encodes CASSPGPGEQYF. The chain employs TRBV7-3 and TRBJ2-7; tentative D call: TRBD2 (5 bases). In germline, CDR1 is SGHTA, CDR2 FQGTGA. The CDR3 is 12 residues long. Trimming took 5 bases from V and 7 from J, leaving 12 bases between them.

This clonotype was detected ten times or more. The chain has TRBV12-3 or TRBV12-4 and TRBJ2-1; maybe TRBD2 (5 bases). Between the trimmed V and J ends, which lost 7 bases and 10 bases, there was a span of 17 bases. This CDR3 region has 13 residues. CDR3 residues: CASTPDFSREQFF. The CDR3 bases are TGTGCCAGCACCCCGGACTTTTCGAGGGAGCAGTTCTTC.

At least ten counts were recorded for this clonotype. The rearrangement joins TRBV4-3 to TRBJ1-6, with D perhaps matching TRBD1 (6 bases). The V gene lost 4 bases and the J gene lost 10 bases, with 20 bases spanning the gap. From germline, CDR1 is LGHNA and CDR2 YSLEER. The length of the CDR3 is 16 residues. The CDR3 protein is CASSRDPLTGNSPLHF. In DNA, the CDR3 is TGCGCCAGCAGCCGAGACCCTTTAACAGGGAACTCACCCCTCCACTTT.

This rearrangement joins TRBV28 to TRBJ1-1, with D unclear. Deletions cut 2 bases from V and 7 bases from J, with 8 bases between. Germline V CDR1 and CDR2: MDHEN, SYDVKM. The CDR3 contains 12 residues. CDR3 bases: TGTGCCAGCAGTTTAGGAGTCGGTGAAGCTTTCTTT. Its protein is CASSLGVGEAFF.

The sample holds many counts of this clonotype. The J gene is TRBJ1-5, the V gene TRBV7-2; 12 bases fit TRBD1. With 3 bases clipped from V and 4 bases from J, the junction kept 4 bases outside the gene matches. The CDR3 has 16 residues. Germline V gene sequence: CDR1 SGHTA, CDR2 FQGNSA. Here the CDR3 reads CASSFGTGGWNQPQHF. Written as DNA, the CDR3 is TGTGCCAGCAGCTTTGGGACAGGGGGCTGGAATCAGCCCCAGCATTTT.

Many counts were recorded for this clonotype. V gene TRBV7-2 combines with J gene TRBJ2-1, with D perhaps TRBD2 (6 bases). The CDR3 has 16 residues. Germline values: CDR1 SGHTA, CDR2 FQGNSA. Trimming pared 1 base from V and 3 bases from J, leaving 13 bases between. The CDR3 reads CASSLGGTRNYNEQFF. CDR3 DNA: TGTGCCAGCAGCTTAGGAGGGACTCGTAACTACAATGAGCAGTTCTTC.